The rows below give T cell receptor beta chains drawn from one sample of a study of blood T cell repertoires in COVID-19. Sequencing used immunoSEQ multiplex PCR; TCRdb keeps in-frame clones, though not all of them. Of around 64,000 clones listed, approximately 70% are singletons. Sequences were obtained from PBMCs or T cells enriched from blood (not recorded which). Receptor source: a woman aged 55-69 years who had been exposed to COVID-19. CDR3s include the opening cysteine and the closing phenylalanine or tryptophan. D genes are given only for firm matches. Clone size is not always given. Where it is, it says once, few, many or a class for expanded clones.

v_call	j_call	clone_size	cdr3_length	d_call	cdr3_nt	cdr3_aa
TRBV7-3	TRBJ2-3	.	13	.	TGTGCCAGCAGCTTAAACGGAGCAGATACGCAGTATTTT	CASSLNGADTQYF
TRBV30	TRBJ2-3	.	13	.	TGTGCCTGCGAGACTCGAAACACAGATACGCAGTATTTT	CACETRNTDTQYF
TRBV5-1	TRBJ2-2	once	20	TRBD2	TGCGCCAGCAGAGCGGCCCACGGACTAGCGGGAGGGCAGGGCACCGGGGAGCTGTTTTTT	CASRAAHGLAGGQGTGELFF
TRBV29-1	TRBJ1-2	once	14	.	TGCAGCGTTACAAACATGGCCAATCTCTATGGCTACACCTTC	CSVTNMANLYGYTF
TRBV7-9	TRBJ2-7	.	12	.	TGTGCCAGCAGCTTCGCGAGTCCCGAGCAGTACTTC	CASSFASPEQYF
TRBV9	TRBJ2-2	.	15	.	TGTGCCAGCAGCGTGGATAGCGGCCACACCGGGGAGCTGTTTTTT	CASSVDSGHTGELFF
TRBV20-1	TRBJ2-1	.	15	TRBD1	TGCAGTGCTAGTAGGTTAGGGACAGGGGGCAATGAGCAGTTCTTC	CSASRLGTGGNEQFF
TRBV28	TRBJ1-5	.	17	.	TGTGCCAGCAGTTTACAGCAGGGGATTCGGAGCAATCAGCCCCAGCATTTT	CASSLQQGIRSNQPQHF
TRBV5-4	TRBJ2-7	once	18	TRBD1	TGTGCCAGCAGCTCCAGTCCCGGGACAGGGTCAACTTCCTACGAGCAGTACTTC	CASSSSPGTGSTSYEQYF
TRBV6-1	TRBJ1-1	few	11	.	TGTGCCAGCACCCATGGCCCCGAAGCTTTCTTT	CASTHGPEAFF
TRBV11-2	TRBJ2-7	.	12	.	TGTGCCAGCAGCCTCAGCGGATACGAGCAGTACTTC	CASSLSGYEQYF
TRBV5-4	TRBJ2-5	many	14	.	TGTGCCAGCAGCTTCTCCGCGGGGACGGAGACCCAGTACTTC	CASSFSAGTETQYF
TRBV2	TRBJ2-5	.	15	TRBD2	TGTGCCAGCAGCCTGGGACTAGCGGGGGGAGAGACCCAGTACTTC	CASSLGLAGGETQYF
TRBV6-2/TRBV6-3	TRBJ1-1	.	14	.	TGTGCCAGCAGCCTCGGACATCTGAACACTGAAGCTTTCTTT	CASSLGHLNTEAFF
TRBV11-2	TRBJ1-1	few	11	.	TGTGCCAGCAGTCCCGGAGTCGCGGCTTTCTTT	CASSPGVAAFF
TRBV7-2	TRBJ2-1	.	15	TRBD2	TGTGCCAGCAGGACGGGGGGTATAGGGTACAATGAGCAGTTCTTC	CASRTGGIGYNEQFF
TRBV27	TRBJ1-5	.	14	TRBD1	TGTGCCAGCAGCCCTACAGGGGGCGTTCAGCCCCAGCATTTT	CASSPTGGVQPQHF
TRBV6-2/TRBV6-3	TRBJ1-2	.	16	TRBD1	TGTGCCAGCAGCCCTAGGGACAGGGGGAAAAACTATGGCTACACCTTC	CASSPRDRGKNYGYTF
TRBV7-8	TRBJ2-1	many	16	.	TGTGCCAGCAGCACAGGGGGGGACAGGAGATACAATGAGCAGTTCTTC	CASSTGGDRRYNEQFF
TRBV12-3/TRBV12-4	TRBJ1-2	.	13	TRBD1	TGTGCCACGGGACAGGGATCGGACTATGGCTACACCTTC	CATGQGSDYGYTF
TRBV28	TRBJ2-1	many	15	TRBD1	TGTGCCAGCAGTCCCGGGACAGGGGAAGACAATGAGCAGTTCTTC	CASSPGTGEDNEQFF
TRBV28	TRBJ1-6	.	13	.	TGTGCCATCACTAGCCCGGGGAATTCACCCCTCCACTTT	CAITSPGNSPLHF
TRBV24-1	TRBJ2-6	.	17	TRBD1	TGTGCCACCAGTGGCGGACAGGGAGGCACTGGGGCCAACGTCCTGACTTTC	CATSGGQGGTGANVLTF
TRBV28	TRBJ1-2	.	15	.	TGTGCCAGCAGTCCAACCCAGGCGGGAAACTATGGCTACACCTTC	CASSPTQAGNYGYTF
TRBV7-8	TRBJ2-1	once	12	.	TGTGCCAGCAGCTCTACGAAGAATGAGCAGTTCTTC	CASSSTKNEQFF
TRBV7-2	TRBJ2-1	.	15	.	TGTGCCAGCAGCTTACAGGGGCCCCTCGCGAGTGAGCAGTTCTTC	CASSLQGPLASEQFF
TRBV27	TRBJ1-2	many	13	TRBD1	TGTGCCAGCAAGACAGGGGGCGACTATGGCTACACCTTC	CASKTGGDYGYTF
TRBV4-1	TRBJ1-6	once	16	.	TGCGCCAGCAGCCAAGACAGGCGGGGGAAGAGTTCACCCCTCCACTTT	CASSQDRRGKSSPLHF
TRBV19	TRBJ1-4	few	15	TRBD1	TGTGCCAGTAGCCAACAGGGGGGAAGTAGGGAAAAACTGTTTTTT	CASSQQGGSREKLFF
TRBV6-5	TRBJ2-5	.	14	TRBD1	TGTGCCAGCAATGCCGGGACAGCTCAAGAGACCCAGTACTTC	CASNAGTAQETQYF
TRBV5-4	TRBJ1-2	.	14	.	TGTGCCAGCACCCCGGGGGGGTTGGGCGAGGGCTACACCTTC	CASTPGGLGEGYTF
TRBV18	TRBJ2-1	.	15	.	TGTGCCAGCTCACCGATTAGTTGGTATGATAATGAGCAGTTCTTC	CASSPISWYDNEQFF
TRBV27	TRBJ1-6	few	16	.	TGTGCCAGCAGTGCACCTTTACGGGCCTATAATTCACCCCTCCACTTT	CASSAPLRAYNSPLHF
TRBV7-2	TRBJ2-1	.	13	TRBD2	TGTGCCAGCCGCGCGGGAGTCGGGAATGAGCAGTTCTTC	CASRAGVGNEQFF
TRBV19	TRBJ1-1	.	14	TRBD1	TGTGCCAGTAGTAATCAGGGGGCCGTACCTGAAGCTTTCTTT	CASSNQGAVPEAFF
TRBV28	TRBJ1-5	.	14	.	TGTGCCAGCAGTTTGGGCCGGAACTATCAGCCCCAGCATTTT	CASSLGRNYQPQHF
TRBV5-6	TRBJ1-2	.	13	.	TGTGCCAGCAGCTTGGGGCAGCCGCGGGACGGCACCTTC	CASSLGQPRDGTF
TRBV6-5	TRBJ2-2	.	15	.	TGTGCCAGCAGTTACGGGGCCCGGTACACCGGGGAGCTGTTTTTT	CASSYGARYTGELFF
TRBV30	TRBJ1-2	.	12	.	TGTGCCTGGAGTGACCAGGGGTATGGCTACACCTTC	CAWSDQGYGYTF
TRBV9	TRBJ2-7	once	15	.	TGTGCCAGCACCCCCAGCACCTCAAGAGGCTACGAGCAGTACTTC	CASTPSTSRGYEQYF
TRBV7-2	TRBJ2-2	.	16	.	TGTGCCAGCAGGAGGAGTGGGGCGCAAGACACCGGGGAGCTGTTTTTT	CASRRSGAQDTGELFF
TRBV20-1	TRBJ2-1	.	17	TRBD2	TGCAGTGCTAGTAGACTAGCGGGGGGGGCATCCTACAATGAGCAGTTCTTC	CSASRLAGGASYNEQFF
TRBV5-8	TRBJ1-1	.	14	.	TGTGCCAGCAGCGAGGGACTGTTCAGCACTGAAGCTTTCTTT	CASSEGLFSTEAFF
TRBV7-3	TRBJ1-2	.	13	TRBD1	TGTGCCAGCAGTTATACAGGGGGCAATGGCTACACCTTC	CASSYTGGNGYTF
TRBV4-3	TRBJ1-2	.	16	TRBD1	TGCGCCAGCAGCCAAGATCCCAGGACAGGAGACTATGGCTACACCTTC	CASSQDPRTGDYGYTF
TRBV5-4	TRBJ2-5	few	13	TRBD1	TGTGCCAGCAGCCCAGGGGGTGGGGAGACCCAGTACTTC	CASSPGGGETQYF
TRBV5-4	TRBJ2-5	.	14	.	TGTGCCAGCAGCTTGTTCACAGGACAAGAGACCCAGTACTTC	CASSLFTGQETQYF
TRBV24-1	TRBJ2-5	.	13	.	TGTGCCACCAGTGATAGTGTCGGAGAGACCCAGTACTTC	CATSDSVGETQYF
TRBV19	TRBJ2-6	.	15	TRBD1	TGTGCCAGTAGGGGCAGGGGGAGTGGGGCCAACGTCCTGACTTTC	CASRGRGSGANVLTF
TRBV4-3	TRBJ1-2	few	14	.	TGCGCCAGCAGCCAAGAGGGGAGTCACTATGGCTACACCTTC	CASSQEGSHYGYTF
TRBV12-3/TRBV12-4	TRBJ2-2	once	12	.	TGTGCCAGCAGACGAGACACCGGGGAGCTGTTTTTT	CASRRDTGELFF